This T cell receptor (beta chain) originates from a study of blood T cell repertoires in COVID-19. Study context: Acute and convalescent COVID-19 samples came from the United States, Italy and Spain.

Adults between roughly 18 and 89 years of age took part from about 24 US areas. Original processing notes: Estimation of nucleated cell counts relied on the amplification of reference gene primers. Sequencing was performed with immunoSEQ multiplex PCR; in TCRdb, only in-frame clones are kept and a portion is missing. The DNA was the basis for D and trimming; V, J and clone size are from that table. The data show 350,000 to 400,000 clones, roughly nine tenths seen once. CDR1 and CDR2 from the germline V gene are SGHNT and YENEEA. The CDR3 runs 14 residues. V gave up 5 bases and J gave up 5 bases, with 15 bases separating them.

V is TRBV11-3 and J is TRBJ2-5; tentatively, D is TRBD2 (6 bases). The sequencing sample was made of PBMCs or T cells enriched from blood (not recorded which). This sequence was found in a woman aged 40 to 49 who had been exposed to COVID-19. Here the CDR3 DNA reads TGTGCCAGCAGCGCAAGCGGGCCGCGGGAGACCCAGTACTTC. It specifies CASSASGPRETQYF. Combining the CDR3 with reference TRBV11-3 and TRBJ2-5 gives the whole variable domain EAGVVQSPRYKIIEKKQPVAFWCNPISGHNTLYWYLQNLGQGPELLIRYENEEAVDDSQLPKDRFSAERLKGVDSTLKIQPAELGDSAVYLCASSASGPRETQYFGPGTRLLVL.